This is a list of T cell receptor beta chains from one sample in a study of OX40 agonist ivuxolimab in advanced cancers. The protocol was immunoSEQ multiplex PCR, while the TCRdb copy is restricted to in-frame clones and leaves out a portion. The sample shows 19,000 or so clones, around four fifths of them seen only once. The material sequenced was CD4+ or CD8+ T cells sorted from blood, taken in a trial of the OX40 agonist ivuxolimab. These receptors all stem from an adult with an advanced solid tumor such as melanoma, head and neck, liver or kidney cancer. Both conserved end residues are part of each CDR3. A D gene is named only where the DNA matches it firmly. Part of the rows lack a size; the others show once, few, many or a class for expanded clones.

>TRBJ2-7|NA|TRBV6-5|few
TGTGCCAGCAGTGAAGATGCAGGGTCCTACGAGCAGTACTTC
CASSEDAGSYEQYF
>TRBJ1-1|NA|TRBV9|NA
TGTGCCAGCAGCGTAGCTTATTCGAGAAACACTGAAGCTTTCTTT
CASSVAYSRNTEAFF
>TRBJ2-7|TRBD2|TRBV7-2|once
TGTGCCAGCAGCGGGACTTCTAGCGGGATATCCGAGTTCGCCTACGAGCAGTACTTC
CASSGTSSGISEFAYEQYF
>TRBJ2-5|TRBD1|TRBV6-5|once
TGTGCCAGCAGTTACGGGACAGGGGGGCAAGAGACCCAGTACTTC
CASSYGTGGQETQYF
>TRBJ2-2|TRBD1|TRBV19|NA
TGTGCCACTTCCGGGACAGGGGGCGTCGGGGAGCTGTTTTTT
CATSGTGGVGELFF
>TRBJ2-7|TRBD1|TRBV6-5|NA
TGTGCCTGCAGACAGGGGTCCAACGAGCAGTACTTC
CACRQGSNEQYF
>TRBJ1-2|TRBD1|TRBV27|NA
TGTGCCAGCAGTCCTTGGGACAGGACAAATCCTAACTATGGCTACACCTTC
CASSPWDRTNPNYGYTF
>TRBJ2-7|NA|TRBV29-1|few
TGCAGCGTTGAAGGGGAGGTAGAGGGATACGAGCAGTACTTC
CSVEGEVEGYEQYF
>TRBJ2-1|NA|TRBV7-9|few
TGTGCCAGCAGCCCGGGAGAAGAGCAGTTCTTC
CASSPGEEQFF
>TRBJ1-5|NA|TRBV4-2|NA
TGTGCCAGCAGCCAAGATAAGGGGGGAGCAGGGCAGCCCCAGCATTTT
CASSQDKGGAGQPQHF
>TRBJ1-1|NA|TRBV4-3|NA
TGCGCCAGCAGCCAAGATTGGAGGGTGGTCACTGAAGCTTTCTTT
CASSQDWRVVTEAFF
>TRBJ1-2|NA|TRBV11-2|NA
TGTGCCAGCAGCTTAAGTCTTGAGGATGGCTACACCTTC
CASSLSLEDGYTF
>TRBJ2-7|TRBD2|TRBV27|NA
TGTGCCAGCACCGGCTCGACTAGCGGGCTTTCCTACGAGCAGTACTTC
CASTGSTSGLSYEQYF
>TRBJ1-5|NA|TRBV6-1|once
TGTGCCAGCAGTGACATGGCGACAACCTATAGCAATCAGCCCCAGCATTTT
CASSDMATTYSNQPQHF
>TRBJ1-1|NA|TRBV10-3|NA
TGTGCCATCAGTTCCACTGACATGAACACTGAAGCTTTCTTT
CAISSTDMNTEAFF
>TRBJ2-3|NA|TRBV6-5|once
TGTGCCAGCAGTTACAGTGTCTCCCAGGATACGCAGTATTTT
CASSYSVSQDTQYF